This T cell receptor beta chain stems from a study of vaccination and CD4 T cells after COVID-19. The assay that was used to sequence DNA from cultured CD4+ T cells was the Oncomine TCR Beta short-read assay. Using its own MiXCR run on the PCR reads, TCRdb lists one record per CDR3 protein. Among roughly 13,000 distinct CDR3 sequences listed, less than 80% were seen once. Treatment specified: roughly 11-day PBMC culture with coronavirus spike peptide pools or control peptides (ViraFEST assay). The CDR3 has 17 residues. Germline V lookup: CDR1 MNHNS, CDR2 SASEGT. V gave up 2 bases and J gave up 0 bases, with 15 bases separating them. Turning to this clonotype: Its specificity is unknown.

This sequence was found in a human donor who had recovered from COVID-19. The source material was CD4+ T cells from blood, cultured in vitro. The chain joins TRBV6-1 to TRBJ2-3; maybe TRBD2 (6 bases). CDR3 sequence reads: CASSEQLSGSSTDTQYF. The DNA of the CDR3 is TGTGCCAGCAGTGAACAGCTGAGCGGGTCTAGCACAGATACGCAGTATTTT.